The 23 T cell receptor beta chains below come from one sample, sequenced in a study of CD8 T cell repertoires and HIV-1 epitope variants (TCRdb year 2020). Receptor libraries were prepared by the immunoSEQ multiplex PCR assay. TCRdb obtained this table from immuneACCESS and retained in-frame rearrangements with V and J assigned. These tables miss some clones; where compared with another copy, unresolved V genes account for less than half of the shortfall, and the remainder is unexplained. Across this sample there are about 4,800 clones, with 66% seen only once. The ten biggest clones cover roughly 43% of the sample. Antigen specificity for these receptors is unknown. What was sequenced was cultured CD8+ T cells derived from PBMCs. The source of these receptors is a male donor with HIV.

Here the CDR3 reads CSVVRPSYNEQFF. CDR3 bases: TGCAGCGTTGTTCGCCCGTCCTACAATGAGCAGTTCTTC. The V call is TRBV29-1, the J call TRBJ2-1; D call uncertain. The germline gives CDR1 SQVTM, CDR2 ANQGSEA. The V and J ends lost 4 bases and 1 base respectively, with 8 bases between them. The CDR3 has 13 residues.

The table lists this clone with a count of one. The chain is built from TRBV11-3 and TRBJ2-3, with D unresolved. The CDR3 consists of 13 residues. Trimming removed 2 bases at V and 4 bases at J, with 7 bases between. Germline-derived CDR1 and CDR2 are SGHNT and YENEEA. CDR3 in amino acids: CASSLPDADTQYF. CDR3 coding DNA: TGTGCCAGCAGCTTACCAGACGCAGATACGCAGTATTTT.

This chain joins TRBV18 and TRBJ2-1, with 7 bases matching TRBD2. J gave up 7 bases and V 4 bases, and 1 base lay outside the gene matches. Germline CDR1 is KGHSH and CDR2 is LQKENI. This CDR3 contains 12 residues. CDR3 nucleotide sequence: TGTGCCAGCTCACTGGGGGGGAATGAGCAGTTCTTC. Amino acid sequence: CASSLGGNEQFF.

The rearrangement uses TRBV28 and TRBJ2-3, with 7 bases identical to TRBD1. This CDR3 contains 18 residues. With V trimmed by 0 bases and J by 6 bases, 15 bases remained unmatched. Looked up from germline, CDR1 is MDHEN and CDR2 is SYDVKM. The CDR3 protein is CASSLWVARGPSPDTQYF. In DNA, the CDR3 is TGTGCCAGCAGTTTATGGGTGGCGAGGGGGCCCTCCCCCGATACGCAGTATTTT.

This rearrangement joins TRBV5-4 to TRBJ2-7; the D gene is possibly TRBD1 (5 bases). The CDR3 is 12 residues long. Trimming cost V 1 base and J 4 bases, with 6 bases left between them. The germline V gene encodes CDR1 SGHNT and CDR2 YYREEE (reference sequence). CDR3 loop: CASSLRGYEQYF. CDR3 coding DNA: TGTGCCAGCAGCTTGAGGGGATACGAGCAGTACTTC. Full variable domain (missing parts from reference TRBV5-4 and TRBJ2-7): ETGVTQSPTHLIKTRGQQVTLRCSSQSGHNTVSWYQQALGQGPQFIFQYYREEENGRGNFPPRFSGLQFPNYSSELNVNALELDDSALYLCASSLRGYEQYFGPGTRLTVT.

The count of this clone is one. The rearrangement joins TRBV4-1 to TRBJ2-5, with D possibly called TRBD1 or TRBD2 (5 bases each). CDR1 MGHRA and CDR2 YSYEKL come from the germline V gene. Trimming stripped 0 bases from V and 8 bases from J, with 13 bases between. The CDR3 loop spans 14 amino acids. CDR3 DNA: TGCGCCAGCAGCCAAGAGGAAGGGACCGACACCCAGTACTTC. It specifies CASSQEEGTDTQYF.

The gene calls are TRBV6-1 and TRBJ2-1; D is undetermined. The CDR3 has 15 residues. V was pared by 6 bases and J by 3 bases, with 15 bases between. Germline V lookup: CDR1 MNHNS, CDR2 SASEGT. The CDR3 bases are TGTGCCAGCAGCGAATCCCCCCCAGTCTACAATGAGCAGTTCTTC. This translates into CASSESPPVYNEQFF.

This clone was seen just once. V gene TRBV4-3 combines with J gene TRBJ2-7, with D possibly being TRBD2 (5 bases). The V gene lost 0 bases and the J gene lost 0 bases, with 9 bases spanning the gap. The V gene's germline CDR1 is LGHNA and CDR2 YSLEER. The CDR3 has 15 residues. The CDR3 sequence is CASSQDPGSSYEQYF. As DNA, the CDR3 is TGCGCCAGCAGCCAAGACCCGGGAAGCTCCTACGAGCAGTACTTC.

This chain joins TRBV9 and TRBJ1-2; D remains ambiguous. With 0 bases removed from V and 0 bases from J, the gap between germline ends came to 9 bases. The CDR3 runs 15 residues. Germline V gives CDR1 SGDLS, CDR2 YYNGEE. Here the CDR3 reads CASSVAGTTNYGYTF. The CDR3 nucleotides are TGTGCCAGCAGCGTAGCTGGAACGACTAACTATGGCTACACCTTC.

This chain links TRBV27 with TRBJ2-7; D gene uncertain. Trimming stripped 5 bases from V and 2 bases from J, with 10 bases between. The length of the CDR3 is 13 residues. Germline assignment: CDR1 MNHEY and CDR2 SMNVEV (reference sequence). The CDR3 loop is CASSPARTYEQYF. For the CDR3, the DNA is TGTGCCAGCAGTCCCGCCCGAACCTACGAGCAGTACTTC.

The rearrangement links TRBV5-4 to TRBJ2-7, with D perhaps TRBD1 (7 bases). Trimming stripped 2 bases from V and 6 bases from J, with 12 bases between. Per the germline V gene, CDR1 is SGHNT and CDR2 is YYREEE (reference sequence). The CDR3 spans 13 residues. The CDR3 coding sequence is TGTGCCAGCAGCTTCCAGGGGGGATCCGAGCAGTACTTC. This translates into CASSFQGGSEQYF.

This chain uses TRBV19 with TRBJ1-1; tentatively, D is TRBD1 (5 bases). The germline V and J ends were trimmed by 5 bases and 5 bases, with 12 bases remaining between them. CDR1 and CDR2 (germline): LNHDA, SQIVND (reference sequence). This CDR3 has 13 residues. CDR3 DNA sequence: TGTGCCAGTAGTTTAGGGACGGAGACTGAAGCTTTCTTT. Encoded protein: CASSLGTETEAFF.

This clone was observed a handful of times. The chain recombines TRBV2 with TRBJ2-5; tentatively, D is TRBD1 (6 bases). V lost 3 bases and J lost 7, with 18 bases in between. The CDR3 length is 15 residues. The germline V gene encodes CDR1 SNHLY and CDR2 FYNNEI. CDR3 protein: CASSDPDSAWGTQYF. As DNA, the CDR3 is TGTGCCAGCAGTGATCCGGACAGCGCTTGGGGGACCCAGTACTTC.

The chain uses TRBV5-6 and TRBJ2-5; D is possibly TRBD1 or TRBD2 (5 bases each). Germline V CDR1 and CDR2: SGHDT, YYEEEE. The ends were cut back, 1 base at V and 3 bases at J, with 7 bases in the middle. CDR3 length equals 13 residues. The DNA for the CDR3 is TGTGCCAGCAGCTTGAGGGGAGAAGAGACCCAGTACTTC. Amino acid sequence: CASSLRGEETQYF.

The chain links TRBV5-6 to TRBJ1-6; TRBD1 might be the D (5 bases). The length of the CDR3 is 13 residues. Germline V lookup: CDR1 SGHDT, CDR2 YYEEEE. Trimming left V 4 bases short and J 12 bases short, with 14 bases between. CDR3: CASSGTDSRPLHF. CDR3 bases: TGTGCCAGCAGCGGGACCGACAGTCGACCCCTCCACTTT. Using reference TRBV5-6 and TRBJ1-6 for the parts outside the CDR3, the full variable domain is DAGVTQSPTHLIKTRGQQVTLRCSPKSGHDTVSWYQQALGQGPQFIFQYYEEEERQRGNFPDRFSGHQFPNYSSELNVNALLLGDSALYLCASSGTDSRPLHFGNGTRLTVT.

The chain joins TRBV19 to TRBJ2-1, with 8 bases that match TRBD2. The trim removed 7 bases at V and 10 bases at J, leaving 12 bases unmatched. CDR3 size: 14 residues. Germline V gene data show CDR1 as LNHDA and CDR2 as SQIVND (reference sequence). CDR3 residues: CASTQVPPGGEQFF. DNA of the CDR3: TGTGCCAGTACGCAGGTGCCTCCGGGGGGGGAGCAGTTCTTC.

This clone is deemed large. The gene calls are TRBV7-9 and TRBJ2-7; maybe TRBD2 (6 bases). The V end was cut by 2 bases, the J end by 6 bases, with 8 bases between. Germline V gene lookup returns CDR1 SEHNR and CDR2 FQNEAQ (reference sequence). The CDR3 has 12 residues. CDR3 protein: CASSLRAGEQYF. In DNA, the CDR3 is TGTGCCAGCAGCTTACGAGCGGGCGAGCAGTACTTC.

The rearrangement links TRBV5-1 to TRBJ1-4; 7 bases map to TRBD1. V lost 2 bases, J lost 7 bases, and 8 bases stayed unmatched. The CDR3 has 15 amino acids. The V gene's germline CDR1 is SGHRS and CDR2 YFSETQ. Here the CDR3 reads CASSLGGDRGEKLFF. Here the CDR3 DNA reads TGCGCCAGCAGCTTAGGGGGCGACCGGGGTGAAAAACTGTTTTTT.

The CDR3 DNA follows: TGTGCCAGCAGCCCCGGCAGCGAGCAGTACTTC. This sequence encodes CASSPGSEQYF. The rearrangement uses TRBV6-1 and TRBJ2-7; D is ambiguous. CDR1 is MNHNS and CDR2 is SASEGT in the germline V gene. Deletions cut 6 bases from V and 6 bases from J, with 9 bases between. The CDR3 totals 11 residues.

The rearrangement joins TRBV6-1 to TRBJ2-3; 11 nucleotides match TRBD2. The germline V gene has CDR1 MNHNS and CDR2 SASEGT. This CDR3 has 16 amino acids. V dropped 3 bases and J dropped 2; count of bases not matched to a gene: 4. The CDR3 is CASSDRLAGLTDTQYF. CDR3 nucleotide sequence: TGTGCCAGCAGTGATCGACTAGCGGGACTCACAGATACGCAGTATTTT.

The CDR3 bases are TGTGCCAGCAGCGCATACTCGGGACAGGGCGGCTACAATGAGCAGTTCTTC. Translating it yields CASSAYSGQGGYNEQFF. V gene TRBV9 combines with J gene TRBJ2-1, with TRBD1 identical over 9 bases. The CDR3 has 17 residues. The germline V gene has CDR1 SGDLS and CDR2 YYNGEE. The V gene end was trimmed by 3 bases and the J gene end by 3 bases; junction bases not matched to a gene: 10.

The chain couples TRBV7-2 to TRBJ2-1; D is ambiguous. Germline V CDR1 and CDR2: SGHTA, FQGNSA. Trimming removed 1 base from V and 4 bases from J, with 11 bases in between. This CDR3 spans 15 amino acids. CDR3 amino acids: CASSLESQAYNEQFF. CDR3 bases: TGTGCCAGCAGCTTAGAGAGTCAGGCATACAATGAGCAGTTCTTC. Looking up the rest from reference TRBV7-2 and TRBJ2-1 gives the full variable domain: GAGVSQSPSNKVTEKGKDVELRCDPISGHTALYWYRQSLGQGLEFLIYFQGNSAPDKSGLPSDRFSAERTGGSVSTLTIQRTQQEDSAVYLCASSLESQAYNEQFFGPGTRLTVL.

The gene calls are TRBV4-3 and TRBJ2-4; weak D call: TRBD2 (5 bases). The germline V and J ends were trimmed by 1 base and 8 bases, with 9 bases remaining between them. The germline V gene encodes CDR1 LGHNA and CDR2 YSLEER. The CDR3 contains 13 residues. CDR3 sequence (DNA): TGCGCCAGCAGCCAAGGGGTGAGGGACATTCAGTACTTC. Translating it yields CASSQGVRDIQYF.